Listed below are T cell receptor beta chains from one sample, sequenced in a study of a mutant IDH1 vaccine in newly diagnosed glioma. Profiling relied on immunoSEQ multiplex PCR, and the TCRdb table lists in-frame clones only, not all of them. The table includes tens of thousands of clones, roughly 80% detected once. No antigens are known for them. Sequenced material: PBMCs, taken from a glioma patient whose treatment included an IDH1 peptide vaccine. All receptors derive from a man in his forties or fifties with glioma. Both conserved end residues are part of each CDR3. D genes are given only for firm matches. Some rows have no size entry. The others give once, few or many, or a class for an expanded clone.

J gene	V gene	D gene	clone size	CDR3 DNA	CDR3 protein
TRBJ1-2	TRBV7-9	-	-	TGTGCCAGCAGCTTAGGGCGGGGGGAGTTCGGGGCTAACTATGGCTACACCTTC	CASSLGRGEFGANYGYTF
TRBJ2-5	TRBV27	TRBD2	-	TGTGCCAGCAGTACATGGACTAGCGGGGGGTTGGAGACCCAGTACTTC	CASSTWTSGGLETQYF
TRBJ1-5	TRBV6-1	-	-	TGTGCCAGCAGAGCCGGTTTGGCAAGCAATCAGCCCCAGCATTTT	CASRAGLASNQPQHF
TRBJ2-7	TRBV5-1	-	-	TGCGCCAGCAGCCTACACGGCCCCCAGGGTTCCTACGAGCAGTACTTC	CASSLHGPQGSYEQYF
TRBJ2-3	TRBV30	-	-	TGTGCCTGGACCTGGGGTGGACCGGGAGGCACAGATACGCAGTATTTT	CAWTWGGPGGTDTQYF
TRBJ1-4	TRBV7-9	TRBD1	-	TGTGCCAGCAGCTCGTCAGGGGGGATGAGGGAAAAACTGTTTTTT	CASSSSGGMREKLFF
TRBJ1-2	TRBV4-2	-	-	TGTGCCAGCAGCCAAGAAGGGGGGAATTCGAACTATGGCTACACCTTC	CASSQEGGNSNYGYTF
TRBJ2-5	TRBV10-1	-	-	TGCGCCAGCAGTGAGTCCCGGGAACTTCAAGAGACCCAGTACTTC	CASSESRELQETQYF
TRBJ2-6	TRBV7-2	-	-	TGTGCCAGCAGACAGATGAGGGGGTCTGGGGCCAACGTCCTGACTTTC	CASRQMRGSGANVLTF
TRBJ2-7	TRBV11-3	-	-	TGTGCCAGCAGCGCGAGCGGGCAGAGCTCCTACGAGCAGTACTTC	CASSASGQSSYEQYF
TRBJ2-7	TRBV6-5	-	-	TGTGCCAGCAGCCCAACCCCGGGTCCTCCCTACGAGCAGTACTTC	CASSPTPGPPYEQYF
TRBJ2-1	TRBV18	-	-	TGTGCCAGCTCCCAATTGACGGATGAGCAGTTCTTC	CASSQLTDEQFF
TRBJ1-6	TRBV27	-	few	TGTGCCAGCAGTTCCAGGGGCAGGAATAATTCACCCCTCCACTTT	CASSSRGRNNSPLHF
TRBJ2-1	TRBV5-1	-	-	TGCGCCAGCAGCCTACCCGGGGCCAATGAGCAGTTCTTC	CASSLPGANEQFF
TRBJ1-2	TRBV2	-	-	TGTGCCAGCAGGGACGGTGGCTACACCTTC	CASRDGGYTF
TRBJ1-2	TRBV30	TRBD1	once	TGTGCCTGGAGTGGGACAGGGGAAGTTCCTGGCTACACCTTC	CAWSGTGEVPGYTF
TRBJ1-6	TRBV6-5	-	-	TGTGCCAGCAGTTACGGCCCGAACAGAGGAAATTCACCCCTCCACTTT	CASSYGPNRGNSPLHF
TRBJ1-2	TRBV7-9	-	-	TGTGCCAGCAGCCCTAACAGCCTCTATGGCTACACCTTC	CASSPNSLYGYTF
TRBJ1-4	TRBV29-1	TRBD1	-	TGCAGCGTTTCTACAGGGGGACTAGCAACTAATGAAAAACTGTTTTTT	CSVSTGGLATNEKLFF
TRBJ2-1	TRBV2	-	-	TGTGCCAGCAGGGTAGCGTACAATGAGCAGTTCTTC	CASRVAYNEQFF
TRBJ2-3	TRBV4-1	TRBD2	-	TGCGCCAGCAGCCACGGCCCCCGAGCGGGGGGGCACTCAGATACGCAGTATTTT	CASSHGPRAGGHSDTQYF
TRBJ1-1	TRBV4-1	-	few	TGCGCCAGCAGCCAAACCCCGGACAGTATGAACACTGAAGCTTTCTTT	CASSQTPDSMNTEAFF
TRBJ2-2	TRBV19	-	-	TGTGCCAGTAGTTTCGGAGCGAACACCGGGGAGCTGTTTTTT	CASSFGANTGELFF
TRBJ1-2	TRBV6-5	-	-	TGTGCCAGCAGTTACACACAAACCGGGGATGGCTACACCTTC	CASSYTQTGDGYTF
TRBJ1-5	TRBV2	TRBD1	-	TGTGCCAGCAGTTACAGGACAGGGGTGACGGGGGCCCAGCATTTT	CASSYRTGVTGAQHF
TRBJ1-1	TRBV7-6	-	-	TGTGCCAGCAGCCTGACAGTGAACACTGAAGCTTTCTTT	CASSLTVNTEAFF
TRBJ2-3	TRBV9	TRBD2	-	TGTGCCAGCAGCCGAGGGATAGCGGGCACTCCCACAGATACGCAGTATTTT	CASSRGIAGTPTDTQYF
TRBJ2-2	TRBV19	-	-	TGTGCCAGTAGTCCTTTGGGAGGAAACACCGGGGAGCTGTTTTTT	CASSPLGGNTGELFF
TRBJ2-7	TRBV18	-	-	TGTGCCAGCTCACCACAACAGGACAACGAGCAGTACTTC	CASSPQQDNEQYF
TRBJ2-2	TRBV2	-	-	TGTGCCAGCAGTGTGGTGGCCGGGGAGCTGTTTTTT	CASSVVAGELFF
TRBJ1-2	TRBV20-1	-	-	TGCAGTGCCATAATGGGGCGGGGCTACACCTTC	CSAIMGRGYTF
TRBJ2-3	TRBV5-1	TRBD2	-	TGCGCCAGCAGCCAGCGGGGGGGCCTTGGAGATACGCAGTATTTT	CASSQRGGLGDTQYF
TRBJ1-2	TRBV5-1	-	-	TGCGCCAGCAGCTTGGGAACCCCCGGGACTAACTATGGCTACACCTTC	CASSLGTPGTNYGYTF
TRBJ2-1	TRBV30	-	-	TGTGCCTGGAGCCTAAAGGGGTATGAGCAGTTCTTC	CAWSLKGYEQFF
TRBJ2-3	TRBV9	-	-	TGTGCCAGCAGCAGGGGAGATTGGACAGATACGCAGTATTTT	CASSRGDWTDTQYF
TRBJ2-7	TRBV6-6	-	-	TGTGCCAGCAGTTACAAAAAGGACAGCCCCTACGAGCAGTACTTC	CASSYKKDSPYEQYF
TRBJ1-1	TRBV20-1	-	-	TGCAGCTCCAAGGGGCTCACTGAAGCTTTCTTT	CSSKGLTEAFF
TRBJ1-3	TRBV5-4	-	few	TGTGCCAGCAGCTTAGGCAGGGGAAGTGGAAACACCATATATTTT	CASSLGRGSGNTIYF
TRBJ2-2	TRBV10-3	-	-	TGTGCCATCAGTATAGACAGGACCTTCACCGGGGAGCTGTTTTTT	CAISIDRTFTGELFF